The rows below give T cell receptor beta chains drawn from one sample of a study of radiation and T cells in renal cell carcinoma. TCRdb keeps only in-frame clones here, not all; method: immunoSEQ multiplex PCR. Here the sample spans 150,000 to 200,000 clones, about 87% being singletons. The source material was blood, sampled from a patient whose treatment included radiotherapy and nephrectomy. These receptor sequences come from a woman aged 50 to 60 with renal cell carcinoma. The CDR3 runs from the conserved cysteine through the conserved F or W. The order of the fields is CDR3 protein, V gene, J gene.

CDR3: CASSRTWHTQETQYF; V: TRBV2; J: TRBJ2-5
CDR3: CASSVAGDYNEQFF; V: TRBV9; J: TRBJ2-1
CDR3: CASSATEPRAQYF; V: TRBV9; J: TRBJ2-3
CDR3: CASSFKQNTGELFF; V: TRBV27; J: TRBJ2-2
CDR3: CASTPGRSTGELFF; V: TRBV6-5; J: TRBJ2-2
CDR3: CAQTRGPGNTIYF; V: TRBV5-4; J: TRBJ1-3
CDR3: CASSATLGGYNEQFF; V: TRBV18; J: TRBJ2-1
CDR3: CAWSPAMREQETQYF; V: TRBV30; J: TRBJ2-5
CDR3: CSAFRGRSYTF; V: TRBV20-1; J: TRBJ1-2
CDR3: CASRDGVQINQPQHF; V: TRBV6-1; J: TRBJ1-5
CDR3: CASTPRVPGANVLTF; V: TRBV6-1; J: TRBJ2-6
CDR3: CATQRSMNTEAFF; V: TRBV2; J: TRBJ1-1
CDR3: CASSLGTGGNQPQHF; V: TRBV7-2; J: TRBJ1-5
CDR3: CASSREYSNTEAFF; V: TRBV5-1; J: TRBJ1-1
CDR3: CASSLRRDSGNTIYF; V: TRBV5-4; J: TRBJ1-3
CDR3: CASSPQGYHHLRNQPQHF; V: TRBV7-6; J: TRBJ1-5
CDR3: CASSPSGGTDGELFF; V: TRBV18; J: TRBJ2-2
CDR3: CASSVTGWNTEAFF; V: TRBV5-4; J: TRBJ1-1
CDR3: CASQLRLALSSYNEQFF; V: TRBV13; J: TRBJ2-1
CDR3: CASSPPFLGPNTEAFF; V: TRBV18; J: TRBJ1-1
CDR3: CASSRGSFHPYNEQFF; V: TRBV7-6; J: TRBJ2-1
CDR3: CASSLGGAGGYTF; V: TRBV5-1; J: TRBJ1-2
CDR3: CASSPVGSSYNEQFF; V: TRBV18; J: TRBJ2-1
CDR3: CASSPAGGGGTNTGELFF; V: TRBV4-2; J: TRBJ2-2
CDR3: CASSQVAGAHETQYF; V: TRBV4-3; J: TRBJ2-5
CDR3: CASSRSMVAPNTEAFF; V: TRBV5-1; J: TRBJ1-1
CDR3: CASSGSRRAGANVLTF; V: TRBV9; J: TRBJ2-6
CDR3: CASSAQEFTGNTIYF; V: TRBV9; J: TRBJ1-3
CDR3: CASTDGTGNTGAEAFF; V: TRBV5-6; J: TRBJ1-1
CDR3: CASRIEITGELFF; V: TRBV5-1; J: TRBJ2-2
CDR3: CASSQGPGQGHQPQHF; V: TRBV4-1; J: TRBJ1-5
CDR3: CASSQPGQGFVHEQYF; V: TRBV4-1; J: TRBJ2-7
CDR3: CASSSRTSGPRETQYF; V: TRBV13; J: TRBJ2-5
CDR3: CASSLATGVEETQYF; V: TRBV5-5; J: TRBJ2-5
CDR3: CSLTEGGEETQYF; V: TRBV29-1; J: TRBJ2-5
CDR3: CASSSRLAGARETQYF; V: TRBV11-2; J: TRBJ2-5
CDR3: CASSPTGGEGNSPLHF; V: TRBV18; J: TRBJ1-6
CDR3: CASRETGYSYEQYF; V: TRBV2; J: TRBJ2-7
CDR3: CASSLIQGADLHGYTF; V: TRBV18; J: TRBJ1-2
CDR3: CASSVHLRQENTEAFF; V: TRBV19; J: TRBJ1-1
CDR3: CASSLRTAGPYEQYF; V: TRBV7-6; J: TRBJ2-7
CDR3: CASSESGAPYNEQFF; V: TRBV5-6; J: TRBJ2-1
CDR3: CASSAPGQGTNEQFF; V: TRBV19; J: TRBJ2-1
CDR3: CASSRGRDNEQFF; V: TRBV7-2; J: TRBJ2-1
CDR3: CASSIFAGDYGYTF; V: TRBV19; J: TRBJ1-2
CDR3: CASSDNRDTEAFF; V: TRBV6-1; J: TRBJ1-1
CDR3: CASSQSGRSNEQFF; V: TRBV16; J: TRBJ2-1
CDR3: CASSFGLAGVYEQYF; V: TRBV6-5; J: TRBJ2-7
CDR3: CASSRQGARGVTGELFF; V: TRBV11-2; J: TRBJ2-2
CDR3: CASSYPGQGREKLFF; V: TRBV6-6; J: TRBJ1-4
CDR3: CASSPKEVATNEKLFF; V: TRBV25-1; J: TRBJ1-4
CDR3: CASSPRGLGAAFF; V: TRBV7-9; J: TRBJ1-1
CDR3: CASSSHSQRPDTQYF; V: TRBV2; J: TRBJ2-3
CDR3: CASSRSLSGGTGVHQPQHF; V: TRBV4-3; J: TRBJ1-5
CDR3: CASSENSGGANVLTF; V: TRBV6-1; J: TRBJ2-6
CDR3: CASSLTPIREETQYF; V: TRBV5-1; J: TRBJ2-5
CDR3: CSVAQRGANEQFF; V: TRBV29-1; J: TRBJ2-1
CDR3: CASSLAGSASGGQETQYF; V: TRBV7-2; J: TRBJ2-5